A single sample is the source of the 25 T cell receptor beta chains below, sequenced in a study of cytomegalovirus exposure and HLA in healthy donors. Amplification used 60 Vbeta primers and 13 Jbeta primers. Produced via immunoSEQ multiplex PCR; TCRdb's table is partial and in-frame only. The sample includes around 120,000 clones. The sequenced sample was PBMCs. The receptors derive from a man in his late teens or twenties in good health and CMV-seronegative.

The chain is built from TRBV19 and TRBJ2-3, with 12 bases aligning to TRBD2. Germline CDR1 LNHDA, CDR2 SQIVND (reference sequence). Trimming cost V 3 bases and J 4 bases; bases outside gene matches: 8. This CDR3 has 17 residues. The CDR3 DNA is TGTGCCAGTAGTATGGGGACTAGCGGGTATAGCGCAGATACGCAGTATTTT. It is translated as CASSMGTSGYSADTQYF. Full variable domain (outside the CDR3, taken from reference TRBV19 and TRBJ2-3): DGGITQSPKYLFRKEGQNVTLSCEQNLNHDAMYWYRQDPGQGLRLIYYSQIVNDFQKGDIAEGYSVSREKKESFPLTVTSAQKNPTAFYLCASSMGTSGYSADTQYFGPGTRLTVL.

The chain has TRBV11-2 and TRBJ2-3; TRBD1 agrees at 8 bases. Trimming cost V 4 bases and J 4 bases; bases outside gene matches: 4. In germline, CDR1 is SGHAT, CDR2 FQNNGV. There are 14 residues in the CDR3. DNA for the CDR3: TGTGCCAGCAGCTCTGGACAGGGAGCAGATACGCAGTATTTT. Protein product: CASSSGQGADTQYF.

The rearrangement uses TRBV7-2 and TRBJ2-7, with no clear D. The CDR3 length is 13 residues. Germline-derived CDR1 and CDR2 are SGHTA and FQGNSA. The ends were cut back, 1 base at V and 6 bases at J, with 10 bases in the middle. CDR3 DNA: TGTGCCAGCAGCTTAGGAGTAGTAAGCGAGCAGTACTTC. Protein: CASSLGVVSEQYF.

The chain joins TRBV30 to TRBJ1-1, with 7 bases that match TRBD1. CDR1 is GTSNPN, CDR2 SVGIG, per germline (reference sequence). The CDR3 contains 12 residues. V was pared by 5 bases and J by 5 bases, with 5 bases of the junction left unmatched. This CDR3 is CAWETGWTEAFF. For the CDR3, the DNA is TGTGCCTGGGAGACAGGGTGGACTGAAGCTTTCTTT.

The V and J genes are TRBV5-1 and TRBJ2-3; 11 bases line up with TRBD2. CDR3 length: 18 amino acids. J lost 3 bases, V lost 0 bases, and 9 bases had no gene match. In germline, CDR1 is SGHRS, CDR2 YFSETQ. CDR3 bases: TGCGCCAGCAGCTTGGAGACTAGCGGGGTAACTCGGACAGATACGCAGTATTTT. It codes for CASSLETSGVTRTDTQYF.

Turning to this clone: The junction departs from the called germline gene at one end, perhaps through a read error. J is TRBJ1-1 and V is TRBV5-4, with D maybe TRBD1 (6 bases). The CDR3 totals 13 residues. Per germline, CDR1 SGHNT and CDR2 YYREEE (reference sequence). The DNA of the CDR3 is TGTGCCAGCAGCCCGACAGGATTCACTGGAGCTTTCTTT. Its protein is CASSPTGFTGAFF. Full variable domain (remainder filled in from reference TRBV5-4 and TRBJ1-1): ETGVTQSPTHLIKTRGQQVTLRCSSQSGHNTVSWYQQALGQGPQFIFQYYREEENGRGNFPPRFSGLQFPNYSSELNVNALELDDSALYLCASSPTGFTGAFFGQGTRLTVV.

The V gene is TRBV30, the J gene TRBJ2-2; a possible D gene is TRBD1 (5 bases). Germline loops: CDR1 GTSNPN, CDR2 SVGIG (reference sequence). Trimming shortened V by 6 bases and J by 0 bases, and 8 bases separated the two germline ends. The CDR3 is made up of 13 amino acids. DNA for the CDR3: TGTGCCTGCGGCAGGGCGAACACCGGGGAGCTGTTTTTT. Its protein product is CACGRANTGELFF.

This chain connects TRBV4-1 to TRBJ1-5; D may be TRBD1 (5 bases). V gave up 4 bases and J gave up 2 bases, with 12 bases separating them. This CDR3 spans 15 amino acids. Germline V CDR1 and CDR2: MGHRA, YSYEKL. The CDR3 DNA follows: TGCGCCAGCAGCCCCCCCGGGGGAGGCAATCAGCCCCAGCATTTT. It is translated as CASSPPGGGNQPQHF.

The V and J genes are TRBV28 and TRBJ1-1, with D perhaps matching TRBD1 (5 bases). Germline lookup yields CDR1 MDHEN and CDR2 SYDVKM. Trimming shortened V by 7 bases and J by 1 base, and 10 bases separated the two germline ends. CDR3 length: 13 residues. The CDR3 nucleotides read TGTGCCAGCATCGGACAAGGGAACACTGAAGCTTTCTTT. It specifies CASIGQGNTEAFF. Variable domain in full (rest from reference TRBV28 and TRBJ1-1): DVKVTQSSRYLVKRTGEKVFLECVQDMDHENMFWYRQDPGLGLRLIYFSYDVKMKEKGDIPEGYSVSREKKERFSLILESASTNQTSMYLCASIGQGNTEAFFGQGTRLTVV.

This chain connects TRBV7-9 to TRBJ2-1, with TRBD2 matching 12 bases. The CDR3 sequence is 15 residues long. CDR1 is SEHNR and CDR2 is FQNEAQ in the germline V gene (reference sequence). V lost 6 bases and J lost 7; bases outside the gene matches: 7. The CDR3 region is CASRETSGSGNEQFF. Written as DNA, the CDR3 is TGTGCCAGCAGGGAGACTAGCGGGAGTGGGAATGAGCAGTTCTTC.

The chain couples TRBV7-2 to TRBJ2-1; TRBD2 aligns across 15 bases. The germline V gene has CDR1 SGHTA and CDR2 FQGNSA. The V and J ends lost 5 bases and 4 bases, in that order; junction bases with no gene match: 9. CDR3 length: 18 residues. CDR3 bases: TGTGCCAGCAGCGCAGACGGACTAGCGGGAGGGGGATACAATGAGCAGTTCTTC. Translated, it gives CASSADGLAGGGYNEQFF. Full variable domain (rest looked up from reference TRBV7-2 and TRBJ2-1): GAGVSQSPSNKVTEKGKDVELRCDPISGHTALYWYRQSLGQGLEFLIYFQGNSAPDKSGLPSDRFSAERTGGSVSTLTIQRTQQEDSAVYLCASSADGLAGGGYNEQFFGPGTRLTVL.

This chain connects TRBV6-1 to TRBJ2-2; 9 bases match TRBD2. The CDR3 contains 16 residues. The J segment lost 2 bases and the V segment lost 4 bases, leaving 5 bases of the junction unmatched. Germline V gene lookup returns CDR1 MNHNS and CDR2 SASEGT. CDR3: CASSAPGTSNTGELFF. The CDR3 region has the DNA TGTGCCAGCAGTGCACCCGGGACTAGCAACACCGGGGAGCTGTTTTTT.

The CDR3 loop reads CASGSAWEGTQETQYF. The CDR3 bases are TGTGCTAGTGGTTCCGCCTGGGAAGGGACACAAGAGACCCAGTACTTC. This chain uses TRBV12-5 with TRBJ2-5; D is perhaps TRBD1 (6 bases). Germline CDR1 and CDR2: LGHNT and FRNRAP. The CDR3 has 16 residues. With 4 bases removed from V and 2 bases from J, the gap between germline ends came to 17 bases.

The chain links TRBV6-6 to TRBJ1-4; D is perhaps TRBD1 (6 bases). The V end lost 5 bases, the J end lost 10 bases, and 20 bases lay between the germline ends. Per germline, CDR1 MNHNY and CDR2 SVGAGI (reference sequence). The CDR3 runs to 15 residues. DNA for the CDR3: TGTGCCAGCAGTCCCCAGGGGATGAGCCTGGCAAAACTGTTTTTT. Its translation: CASSPQGMSLAKLFF.

This rearrangement joins TRBV6-6 to TRBJ1-1; 8 bases line up with TRBD1. Germline assignment: CDR1 MNHNY and CDR2 SVGAGI (reference sequence). The V and J ends lost 4 bases and 7 bases, in that order; junction bases with no gene match: 5. The CDR3 totals 13 residues. Here the CDR3 reads CASSSDRDLEAFF. CDR3 nucleotide sequence: TGTGCCAGCAGTTCGGACAGGGACCTTGAAGCTTTCTTT.

The chain recombines TRBV30 with TRBJ1-2; D possibly corresponds to TRBD1 (5 bases). The CDR3 consists of 12 residues. CDR1 and CDR2 from the germline V gene are GTSNPN and SVGIG (reference sequence). V dropped 2 bases and J dropped 8 bases, with 12 bases sitting between them. The CDR3 protein is CAWSLGVGGYTF. CDR3 bases: TGTGCCTGGAGTCTAGGGGTCGGGGGCTACACCTTC.

V gene TRBV7-9 combines with J gene TRBJ1-2; maybe TRBD1 (6 bases). CDR3 length equals 14 residues. Germline V gene lookup returns CDR1 SEHNR and CDR2 FQNEAQ (reference sequence). Trimming left V 5 bases short and J 2 bases short, with 12 bases between. CDR3 sequence: CASSLEGHNYGYTF. In DNA, the CDR3 is TGTGCCAGCAGCCTAGAGGGACACAACTATGGCTACACCTTC.

J is TRBJ1-3 and V is TRBV10-2, with unresolved D. The CDR3 totals 15 residues. Trimming removed 5 bases at V and 4 bases at J, with 15 bases between. Germline lookup yields CDR1 WSHSY and CDR2 SAAADI. CDR3 sequence: CASSSLVTEGNTIYF. The CDR3 nucleotides are TGCGCCAGCAGTTCGTTAGTCACAGAAGGAAACACCATATATTTT.

This sequence joins TRBV9 and TRBJ2-6; TRBD2 matches 7 bases. Germline CDR1 is SGDLS and CDR2 is YYNGEE. The ends lost 3 bases at V and 0 bases at J; junction bases unmatched: 12. The CDR3 sequence is 19 residues long. The CDR3 DNA reads as TGTGCCAGCAGCGCCGACGGGCTAGCGGTCCGCTCTGGGGCCAACGTCCTGACTTTC. Encoded protein: CASSADGLAVRSGANVLTF.

This sequence joins TRBV5-1 and TRBJ2-5; 9 positions agree with TRBD1. V gave up 5 bases and J gave up 5 bases; unmatched junction bases: 7. CDR1 is SGHRS, CDR2 YFSETQ, per germline. The CDR3 is 14 residues long. CDR3 protein: CASSDRGTGETQYF. Here the CDR3 DNA reads TGCGCCAGCAGTGACAGGGGGACGGGGGAGACCCAGTACTTC.

The rearrangement links TRBV28 to TRBJ2-7, with 7 bases lining up with TRBD1. Per germline, CDR1 MDHEN and CDR2 SYDVKM. Trimming cost V 5 bases and J 0 bases; bases outside gene matches: 4. CDR3 length equals 14 residues. The CDR3 is CASSPRQGSYEQYF. The CDR3, as DNA: TGTGCCAGCAGTCCCCGACAGGGCTCCTACGAGCAGTACTTC. The full variable domain, with the rest looked up from reference TRBV28 and TRBJ2-7, is DVKVTQSSRYLVKRTGEKVFLECVQDMDHENMFWYRQDPGLGLRLIYFSYDVKMKEKGDIPEGYSVSREKKERFSLILESASTNQTSMYLCASSPRQGSYEQYFGPGTRLTVT.

V is TRBV7-2 and J is TRBJ1-1, with a tentative D call TRBD1 (5 bases). Germline V gives CDR1 SGHTA, CDR2 FQGNSA. Trimming cost V 0 bases and J 10 bases, with 12 bases left between them. The CDR3 consists of 13 residues. The CDR3 DNA follows: TGTGCCAGCAGCTTAGCGCAGGCAGGGCCAGCTTTCTTT. It yields the protein CASSLAQAGPAFF.

V usage is TRBV7-8 and J usage is TRBJ2-3; 11 nucleotides align to TRBD2. This CDR3 is 13 amino acids long. Germline CDR1 SGHVS, CDR2 FQNEAQ. V lost 6 bases, J lost 4 bases, and 0 bases stayed unmatched. CDR3 sequence (DNA): TGTGCCAGCAGGACTAGCGGGGCAGATACGCAGTATTTT. It encodes CASRTSGADTQYF.

CDR3 loop: CASSQEVSGARGEQFF. The DNA for the CDR3 is TGTGCCAGCAGCCAAGAGGTTAGCGGGGCCCGAGGGGAGCAGTTCTTC. The genes are TRBV4-2 and TRBJ2-1; 8 bases match TRBD2. Germline CDR1 is LGHNA and CDR2 is YNFKEQ. V was pared by 0 bases and J by 10 bases, with 11 bases of the junction left unmatched. CDR3 length: 16 residues.

The chain links TRBV2 to TRBJ1-5; D not certain. Germline values: CDR1 SNHLY, CDR2 FYNNEI. This CDR3 comprises 15 residues. V lost 5 bases to trimming and J lost 5 bases, with 16 bases between them. In DNA, the CDR3 is TGTGCCAGCAGTCGTCGGAGCAGCTTAGATCAGCCCCAGCATTTT. Protein sequence: CASSRRSSLDQPQHF.